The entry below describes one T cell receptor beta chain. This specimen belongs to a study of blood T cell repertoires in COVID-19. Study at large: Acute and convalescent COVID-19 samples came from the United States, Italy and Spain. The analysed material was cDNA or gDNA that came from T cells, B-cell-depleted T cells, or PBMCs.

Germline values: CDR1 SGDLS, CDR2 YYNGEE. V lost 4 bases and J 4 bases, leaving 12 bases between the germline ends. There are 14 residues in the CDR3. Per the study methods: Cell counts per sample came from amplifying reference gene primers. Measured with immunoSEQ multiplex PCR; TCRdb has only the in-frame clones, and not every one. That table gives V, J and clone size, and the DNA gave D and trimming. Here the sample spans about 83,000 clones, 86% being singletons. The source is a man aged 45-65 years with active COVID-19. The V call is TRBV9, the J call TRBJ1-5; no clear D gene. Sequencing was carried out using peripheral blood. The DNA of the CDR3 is TGTGCCAGCAGCTTGGGAGCGGGAAATCAGCCCCAGCATTTT. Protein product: CASSLGAGNQPQHF.